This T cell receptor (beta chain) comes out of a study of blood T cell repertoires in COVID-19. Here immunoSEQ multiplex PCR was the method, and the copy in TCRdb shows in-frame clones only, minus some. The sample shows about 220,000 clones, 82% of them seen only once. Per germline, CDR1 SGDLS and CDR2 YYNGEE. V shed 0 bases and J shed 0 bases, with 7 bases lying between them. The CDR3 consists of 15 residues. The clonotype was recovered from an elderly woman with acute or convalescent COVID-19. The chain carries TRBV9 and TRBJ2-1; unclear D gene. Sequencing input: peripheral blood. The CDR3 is CASSVGFSSYNEQFF. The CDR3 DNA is TGTGCCAGCAGCGTAGGGTTTAGCTCCTACAATGAGCAGTTCTTC.